One and the same sample provided the 4 T cell receptor beta chains below, sequenced in a study of blood T cell repertoires in COVID-19. Only in-frame clones appear in the TCRdb table, and some are missing; sequencing was by immunoSEQ multiplex PCR. The data show about 140,000 clones, with roughly 80% seen just once and about 15% held by the top ten. Sequencing was done on a sample of peripheral blood. The receptors were gathered from a man aged 50-59 years with acute or convalescent COVID-19.

This chain uses TRBV11-2 with TRBJ2-2, with a tentative D call TRBD1 (6 bases). Germline CDR1 is SGHAT and CDR2 is FQNNGV. Trimming left V 5 bases short and J 3 bases short, with 13 bases between. This CDR3 spans 15 amino acids. This CDR3 is CASSLRGGDTGELFF. The CDR3 DNA follows: TGTGCCAGCAGCCTCAGGGGTGGTGACACCGGGGAGCTGTTTTTT. The full variable domain, in which reference TRBV11-2 and TRBJ2-2 provide the parts outside the CDR3, is EAGVAQSPRYKIIEKRQSVAFWCNPISGHATLYWYQQILGQGPKLLIQFQNNGVVDDSQLPKDRFSAERLKGVDSTLKIQPAKLEDSAVYLCASSLRGGDTGELFFGEGSRLTVL.

The table lists this clone with a count of one. The J gene is TRBJ2-7, the V gene TRBV15; 7 nucleotides align to TRBD2. Germline V CDR1 and CDR2: LNHNV, YYDKDF (reference sequence). The J segment lost 3 bases and the V segment lost 5 bases, leaving 4 bases of the junction unmatched. CDR3 size: 13 residues. CDR3 coding DNA: TGTGCCACCAGCCTCCCGGGGGGCTACGAGCAGTACGTC. Translated: CATSLPGGYEQYV.

The chain uses TRBV2 and TRBJ2-1; 7 bases are a match to TRBD2. Germline V gene data show CDR1 as SNHLY and CDR2 as FYNNEI. V lost 5 bases and J lost 4; bases outside the gene matches: 8. The CDR3 has 15 residues. The CDR3, as DNA: TGTGCCAGCAGTCCGATAGGGGAGGGATACAATGAGCAGTTCTTC. It yields the protein CASSPIGEGYNEQFF.

Notes on this clone: This CDR3 is also generated by other DNA sequences in the sample. The genes are TRBV6-5 and TRBJ1-5; the match to TRBD1 covers 8 bases. Germline loops: CDR1 MNHEY, CDR2 SVGAGI. V gave up 6 bases and J gave up 4 bases; unmatched junction bases: 8. The CDR3 spans 15 residues. CDR3 sequence: CASSPRDRQNQPQHF. CDR3 sequence (DNA): TGTGCCAGCAGCCCCCGGGACAGGCAAAATCAGCCCCAGCATTTT.